A selection of T cell receptor beta chains follows, all from one sample in a study of T-cell memory formation after mild COVID-19. TCRdb itself ran the 5' RACE reads through MiXCR, one entry per CDR3 protein. The table has 150,000 or so distinct CDR3 sequences, 30% to 35% seen once; the top ten hold about 11%. Material: PBMCs or a T cell subset sorted from them (not recorded which). These receptors all come from an adult woman who had mild COVID-19 (a few samples of this study predate the infection). Cell type and time point are not known. CDR3s include the opening cysteine and the closing phenylalanine or tryptophan. D genes are given only for firm matches. Not all rows give a size; the values are once, few, many and, for expanded clones, a class.

few	TRBV24-1	-	TRBJ1-1	TGTGCCACCAGTGATCCGACAGGCCTCACTGAAGCTTTCTTT	CATSDPTGLTEAFF
-	TRBV20-1	-	TRBJ2-7	TGCAGTGCTAGAGATGGCGGGGTGGGGGAGCAGTACTTC	CSARDGGVGEQYF
-	TRBV12-3/TRBV12-4	TRBD1	TRBJ2-1	TGTGCCAGCAGTGCCCGGGACAGGGGCGATGAGCAGTTCTTC	CASSARDRGDEQFF
few	TRBV20-1	-	TRBJ2-6	TGCAGTGCTAGAGAGTCCCACGTCGGGGGGGCCAACGTCCTGACTTTC	CSARESHVGGANVLTF
few	TRBV6-4	-	TRBJ2-3	TGTGCCAGCAGTGACGGGGGGCGCAGGGATACGCAGTATTTT	CASSDGGRRDTQYF
-	TRBV6-1	TRBD1	TRBJ1-2	TGTGCCAGCAGTGAAGAAGGACAGGGCAAAAGTTATGGCTACACCTTC	CASSEEGQGKSYGYTF
few	TRBV9	-	TRBJ1-2	TGTGCCAGCAGCGTAGCATCGGGCCCGACAGAGTTTAACTATGGCTACACCTTC	CASSVASGPTEFNYGYTF
few	TRBV3-1	-	TRBJ2-7	TGTGCCAGCAGACGAACCCCCTACGAGCAGTACTTC	CASRRTPYEQYF
many	TRBV7-6	-	TRBJ1-3	TGTGCCAGCAGCCACCCCGGGACAACTAGCTCTGGAAACACCATATATTTT	CASSHPGTTSSGNTIYF
-	TRBV15	TRBD1	TRBJ1-6	TGTGCCACCAGCCGCAGGGGGAGCTCCTATAATTCACCCCTCCACTTT	CATSRRGSSYNSPLHF
-	TRBV15	TRBD1	TRBJ2-1	TGTGCCACCAGCAGACAGACAGGGATGTACAATGAGCAGTTCTTC	CATSRQTGMYNEQFF
-	TRBV27	-	TRBJ2-2	TGTGCCAGCACCTTGGGTCGTCAGGGGTACACCGGGGAGCTGTTTTTT	CASTLGRQGYTGELFF
-	TRBV20-1	TRBD1	TRBJ2-1	TGCAGTGCAACGGGACAGGGAGCGGGTAGTGAGCAGTTCTTC	CSATGQGAGSEQFF
many	TRBV5-5	TRBD1	TRBJ2-5	TGTGCCAGCAGCTTGGGGCCCGGGACAGGGTTTCAAGAGACCCAGTACTTC	CASSLGPGTGFQETQYF
-	TRBV6-2/TRBV6-3	TRBD1	TRBJ1-1	TGTGCCAGCAGTTACGACAGGGACACTGAAGCTTTCTTT	CASSYDRDTEAFF
-	TRBV5-6	TRBD2	TRBJ2-5	TGTGCCAGCAGCTTGGTGCTAGCGGGGCGCCAAGAGACCCAGTACTTC	CASSLVLAGRQETQYF
few	TRBV28	-	TRBJ2-3	TGTGCCAGCACCCTACGCCGGGGGCCAGATACGCAGTATTTT	CASTLRRGPDTQYF
-	TRBV7-9	-	TRBJ2-3	TGTGCCAGCAGCTTAGCTCGATCGGGCGATACGCAGTATTTT	CASSLARSGDTQYF
-	TRBV29-1	TRBD2	TRBJ2-1	TGCAGCGAGAGCGGGACTAGCGGCAGTGAGCAGTTCTTC	CSESGTSGSEQFF